Given below is one T cell receptor beta chain in context. The sample comes from a study of radiation and T cells in renal cell carcinoma. The time point was: blood 4 weeks post-SBRT, at nephrectomy. As for treatment: 15 Gy SBRT to primary tumor, nephrectomy 4 weeks later. Nephrectomy followed 15 Gy stereotactic body radiation by 4 weeks. After SBRT, blood was collected at 2 and 4 weeks, plus baseline. This renal cell carcinoma was of the clear cell type. The CDR3 consists of 15 residues. CDR1 and CDR2 (germline): SGHTA, FQGNSA. V shed 5 bases, J shed 4 bases, and the junction held 10 bases outside the gene matches. Profiled with immunoSEQ multiplex PCR; TCRdb holds only in-frame clones, not every one. The table has some 100,000 clones, more than 65% seen once.

The receptor was isolated from a man between 60 and 75 years old with renal cell carcinoma. This specimen consisted of blood, obtained from a patient whose treatment included radiotherapy and nephrectomy. The rearrangement uses TRBV7-2 and TRBJ2-7; 8 nucleotides agree with TRBD1. Here the CDR3 reads CASSPWTGPGYEQYF. CDR3 in DNA: TGTGCCAGCAGCCCCTGGACAGGGCCTGGTTACGAGCAGTACTTC. Based on the CDR3 plus reference TRBV7-2 and TRBJ2-7, the full variable domain is GAGVSQSPSNKVTEKGKDVELRCDPISGHTALYWYRQSLGQGLEFLIYFQGNSAPDKSGLPSDRFSAERTGGSVSTLTIQRTQQEDSAVYLCASSPWTGPGYEQYFGPGTRLTVT.